This TCR beta chain was profiled in a study of patients and donors after allogeneic stem cell transplantation. From the RT-PCR reads, TCRdb called clonotypes with MiXCR, one entry per CDR3 protein. The data contain some 880,000 distinct CDR3 sequences, more than 15% of them singletons. Germline lookup yields CDR1 SGHVS and CDR2 FNYEAQ. The CDR3 contains 17 residues. With 4 bases removed from V and 0 bases from J, the gap between germline ends came to 17 bases. This receptor was taken from a human donor who was either an allogeneic HSCT recipient or a stem cell or donor lymphocyte infusion donor (not recorded which). It is not recorded whose cells these are; they may come from a transplant donor. The sequencing sample was made of blood, either unsorted or a sorted T cell fraction (not recorded which). The chain joins TRBV7-6 to TRBJ2-3; no definite D call. CDR3 in amino acids: CASSSQQLGVSTDTQYF. As DNA, the CDR3 is TGTGCCAGCAGCTCCCAACAACTTGGGGTTAGCACAGATACGCAGTATTTT.